The 7 T cell receptor beta chains below come from one sample, sequenced in a study of OX40 agonist ivuxolimab in advanced cancers. Using immunoSEQ multiplex PCR, the repertoire was profiled, and TCRdb retains in-frame clones only, with some absent. The sample has about 64,000 clones; roughly 80% are singletons. The sample consisted of CD4+ or CD8+ T cells sorted from blood, taken in a trial of the OX40 agonist ivuxolimab. These receptor sequences come from an adult with an advanced solid tumor such as melanoma, head and neck, liver or kidney cancer.

The chain joins TRBV6-6 to TRBJ1-1; D gene unclear. Germline V gives CDR1 MNHNY, CDR2 SVGAGI (reference sequence). This CDR3 comprises 13 residues. The V and J ends lost 6 bases and 4 bases respectively, with 12 bases between them. CDR3 in amino acids: CASSGGARTEAFF. The CDR3 DNA sequence: TGTGCCAGCAGCGGAGGAGCTCGCACTGAAGCTTTCTTT.

By share of the sample, this clone is medium-sized (0.01 to 0.1%). The V call is TRBV5-4, the J call TRBJ2-2; 7 bases match TRBD2. The CDR3 length is 17 residues. J was trimmed by 4 bases and V by 3 bases; bases with no gene match: 12. From germline, CDR1 is SGHNT and CDR2 YYREEE (reference sequence). Written as DNA, the CDR3 is TGTGCCAGCAGCTCCTTTGGGACTACCGGGGGCACCGGGGAGCTGTTTTTT. It codes for CASSSFGTTGGTGELFF.

The J gene is TRBJ2-1, the V gene TRBV18; D remains unclear. CDR3 length equals 12 residues. The V end lost 2 bases, the J end lost 9 bases, and 8 bases lay between the germline ends. CDR1 is KGHSH, CDR2 LQKENI, per germline. The CDR3 DNA reads as TGTGCCAGCTCACCAAGAACTGGTGAGCAGTTCTTC. Translation gives CASSPRTGEQFF.

This clone was observed once. This chain's CDR3 is CASSSSRPPDEQFF. The DNA of the CDR3 is TGTGCCAGCAGCTCCAGCCGACCGCCTGATGAGCAGTTCTTC. V and J are TRBV11-1 and TRBJ2-1; D remains ambiguous. Germline V gene lookup returns CDR1 SGHAT and CDR2 FQDESV (reference sequence). The V gene lost 4 bases and the J gene lost 8 bases, with 15 bases spanning the gap. This CDR3 region has 14 residues. The entire variable domain, with the rest obtained from reference TRBV11-1 and TRBJ2-1, is as follows: EAEVAQSPRYKITEKSQAVAFWCDPISGHATLYWYRQILGQGPELLVQFQDESVVDDSQLPKDRFSAERLKGVDSTLKIQPAELGDSAMYLCASSSSRPPDEQFFGPGTRLTVL.

The gene calls are TRBV7-8 and TRBJ1-3; TRBD1 agrees at 7 bases. CDR3 size: 15 residues. Germline V gene data show CDR1 as SGHVS and CDR2 as FQNEAQ. V was pared by 6 bases and J by 6 bases, with 11 bases of the junction left unmatched. The CDR3 DNA reads TGTGCCAGCAGAATCGACAGGGCCGGGGAAAACACCATATATTTT. Protein: CASRIDRAGENTIYF. The variable domain in full, with the rest retrieved from reference TRBV7-8 and TRBJ1-3, is GAGVSQSPRYKVAKRGQDVALRCDPISGHVSLFWYQQALGQGPEFLTYFQNEAQLDKSGLPSDRFFAERPEGSVSTLKIQRTQQEDSAVYLCASRIDRAGENTIYFGEGSWLTVV.

This clone came up once. The rearrangement uses TRBV6-5 and TRBJ1-5, with 11 bases lining up with TRBD1. Germline V lookup: CDR1 MNHEY, CDR2 SVGAGI. V shed 6 bases, J shed 6 bases, and the junction held 1 base outside the gene matches. There are 13 residues in the CDR3. CDR3 region: CASRGQGGQPQHF. Written as DNA, the CDR3 is TGTGCCAGCAGGGGACAGGGGGGTCAGCCCCAGCATTTT.

This clone was counted a few times. The chain has TRBV27 and TRBJ2-7, with 9 bases identical to TRBD1. Germline values: CDR1 MNHEY, CDR2 SMNVEV (reference sequence). The CDR3 consists of 14 residues. J was trimmed by 7 bases and V by 9 bases; bases with no gene match: 13. CDR3 DNA sequence: TGTGCCAGGCTTCCGGGACAGGGTCGTGGGGAGCAGTACTTC. It encodes CARLPGQGRGEQYF.